One sample yielded the 20 T cell receptor beta chains listed below, sequenced in a study of long-term antiretroviral therapy in people with HIV. At the survey level, the v3.0 immunoSEQ assay was run. Libraries were prepared by immunoSEQ multiplex PCR; TCRdb keeps only in-frame clonotypes and omits some of them. The data hold approximately 29,000 clones, with about 83% observed a single time. Sequencing used unsorted PBMCs, obtained 0.4 years after starting antiretroviral therapy. The receptors stem from a young man with HIV.

This sequence joins TRBV13 and TRBJ2-7; 8 nucleotides agree with TRBD1. The CDR3 has 16 residues. Looked up from germline, CDR1 is PRHDT and CDR2 is FYEKMQ (reference sequence). The J segment lost 7 bases and the V segment lost 0 bases, leaving 11 bases of the junction unmatched. The CDR3 sequence: CASSLGEGQGAREQYF. The CDR3, as DNA: TGTGCCAGCAGCTTAGGCGAGGGGCAGGGGGCGAGGGAGCAGTACTTC.

V is TRBV6-6 and J is TRBJ1-5; D is undetermined. Germline values: CDR1 MNHNY, CDR2 SVGAGI (reference sequence). The length of the CDR3 is 15 residues. Trimming left V 2 bases short and J 1 base short, with 9 bases between. CDR3 residues: CASSYHTLSNQPQHF. In nucleotides, the CDR3 is TGTGCCAGCAGTTACCACACTTTAAGCAATCAGCCCCAGCATTTT.

This chain connects TRBV2 to TRBJ2-7; D tentatively reads TRBD1 or TRBD2 (5 bases each). Trimming stripped 6 bases from V and 3 bases from J, with 18 bases between. The CDR3 is 15 residues long. CDR1 SNHLY and CDR2 FYNNEI come from the germline V gene. The CDR3 sequence: CASSPRDQPLYEQYF. DNA of the CDR3: TGTGCCAGCAGCCCCCGGGACCAACCTCTCTACGAGCAGTACTTC.

The chain links TRBV11-2 to TRBJ2-1, with 16 positions matching TRBD2. Germline trimming cut 6 bases from V and 0 bases from J; bases unmatched to any gene: 5. CDR1 SGHAT and CDR2 FQNNGV come from the germline V gene. The CDR3 totals 18 residues. This CDR3 reads CASRGLAGGPSSYNEQFF. As DNA, the CDR3 is TGTGCCAGCAGGGGACTAGCGGGAGGGCCTAGCTCCTACAATGAGCAGTTCTTC.

This chain joins TRBV28 and TRBJ2-7, with D perhaps matching TRBD2 (5 bases). Germline V CDR1 and CDR2: MDHEN, SYDVKM. This CDR3 comprises 14 residues. Trimming cost V 7 bases and J 6 bases, with 19 bases left between them. CDR3 sequence: CASTALATKGEQYF. CDR3 nucleotide sequence: TGTGCCAGCACCGCCCTAGCAACGAAGGGCGAGCAGTACTTC.

The genes are TRBV4-3 and TRBJ2-2; TRBD2 matches at 11 bases. The V segment lost 2 bases and the J segment 2 bases; nucleotides outside the gene matches: 13. Looked up from germline, CDR1 is LGHNA and CDR2 is YSLEER. This CDR3 has 20 amino acids. The CDR3 DNA follows: TGCGCCAGCAGCCAATTTTCCTCCCTAGCGGGAGGCCCTAACACCGGGGAGCTGTTTTTT. Encoded protein: CASSQFSSLAGGPNTGELFF.

The chain employs TRBV7-2 and TRBJ2-7; 7 nucleotides agree with TRBD1. Germline lookup yields CDR1 SGHTA and CDR2 FQGNSA. The length of the CDR3 is 16 residues. The junction had 10 bases not matched to a gene; V was cut back by 2 bases and J by 3 bases. Here the CDR3 reads CASSLLGQATYYEQYF. CDR3 nucleotide sequence: TGTGCCAGCAGCTTACTCGGACAGGCGACTTACTACGAGCAGTACTTC.

The chain recombines TRBV7-8 with TRBJ2-1; the D gene could be TRBD1 or TRBD2 (7 bases each). This CDR3 comprises 17 residues. Germline V gene lookup returns CDR1 SGHVS and CDR2 FQNEAQ. V dropped 0 bases and J dropped 1 base, with 13 bases sitting between them. CDR3 sequence reads: CASSLAGGDSSYNEQFF. CDR3 coding DNA: TGTGCCAGCAGCTTAGCGGGGGGGGACAGTTCCTACAATGAGCAGTTCTTC.

This clone was seen a single time. This rearrangement joins TRBV27 to TRBJ2-7, with 8 bases aligning to TRBD1. The CDR3 length is 14 residues. V lost 3 bases, J lost 2 bases, and 3 bases stayed unmatched. The germline V gene encodes CDR1 MNHEY and CDR2 SMNVEV (reference sequence). In DNA, the CDR3 is TGTGCCAGCAGTTTCAGGGGGCAGGCCTACGAGCAGTACTTC. It specifies CASSFRGQAYEQYF.

This clone was observed once. CDR3 bases: TGTGCCAGCAGTCGCGGACAGGGAGCGAACACCGGGGAGCTGTTTTTT. This gives the protein CASSRGQGANTGELFF. The chain employs TRBV28 and TRBJ2-2, with 8 positions matching TRBD1. This CDR3 region has 16 residues. Per germline, CDR1 MDHEN and CDR2 SYDVKM. With V trimmed by 5 bases and J by 0 bases, 5 bases remained unmatched. The full variable domain, completed using reference TRBV28 and TRBJ2-2, is DVKVTQSSRYLVKRTGEKVFLECVQDMDHENMFWYRQDPGLGLRLIYFSYDVKMKEKGDIPEGYSVSREKKERFSLILESASTNQTSMYLCASSRGQGANTGELFFGEGSRLTVL.

The V gene is TRBV19, the J gene TRBJ2-1, with D tentatively TRBD1 (5 bases). Germline V gene sequence: CDR1 LNHDA, CDR2 SQIVND (reference sequence). This CDR3 region has 14 residues. Trimming shortened V by 3 bases and J by 4 bases, and 10 bases separated the two germline ends. The CDR3 DNA is TGTGCCAGTAGTATGGGGCAGGAGTACAATGAGCAGTTCTTC. Residues: CASSMGQEYNEQFF.

The chain recombines TRBV27 with TRBJ2-7, with 9 bases that match TRBD1. From germline, CDR1 is MNHEY and CDR2 SMNVEV (reference sequence). CDR3 length: 16 amino acids. J lost 7 bases, V lost 5 bases, and 15 bases had no gene match. The CDR3 is CASSAHRDRAEEEQYF. DNA for the CDR3: TGTGCCAGCAGTGCCCACCGGGACAGGGCTGAGGAGGAGCAGTACTTC.

This sequence joins TRBV10-2 and TRBJ2-2; D is perhaps TRBD1 (7 bases). Germline V lookup: CDR1 WSHSY, CDR2 SAAADI. The CDR3 contains 14 residues. V gave up 6 bases and J gave up 2 bases, with 10 bases separating them. The chain's CDR3 is CASREGANTGELFF. CDR3 sequence (DNA): TGCGCCAGCAGGGAGGGGGCTAACACCGGGGAGCTGTTTTTT.

V and J are TRBV5-1 and TRBJ1-2, with 9 positions matching TRBD1. V lost 3 bases and J lost 8; bases outside the gene matches: 5. The CDR3 has 13 amino acids. Germline V gene lookup returns CDR1 SGHRS and CDR2 YFSETQ. CDR3 sequence: CASSSQGAEGYTF. CDR3 coding DNA: TGCGCCAGCAGCTCACAGGGGGCAGAGGGCTACACCTTC. Full variable domain (missing parts from reference TRBV5-1 and TRBJ1-2): KAGVTQTPRYLIKTRGQQVTLSCSPISGHRSVSWYQQTPGQGLQFLFEYFSETQRNKGNFPGRFSGRQFSNSRSEMNVSTLELGDSALYLCASSSQGAEGYTFGSGTRLTVV.

V and J are TRBV6-1 and TRBJ1-2, with 7 bases aligning to TRBD1. V dropped 8 bases and J dropped 4; count of bases not matched to a gene: 7. Looked up from germline, CDR1 is MNHNS and CDR2 is SASEGT. The CDR3 runs to 13 residues. The CDR3 sequence: CASARQGGYGYTF. The CDR3 DNA reads TGTGCCAGCGCCCGACAGGGAGGCTATGGCTACACCTTC.

The chain employs TRBV11-2 and TRBJ1-1, with a possible D match to TRBD1 (5 bases). The CDR3 runs to 14 residues. V was pared by 5 bases and J by 1 base, with 11 bases between. Germline CDR1 is SGHAT and CDR2 is FQNNGV. Here the CDR3 DNA reads TGTGCCAGCAGCAGGGGCCCAGAGAACACTGAAGCTTTCTTT. Its translation is CASSRGPENTEAFF. The entire variable domain, with the rest obtained from reference TRBV11-2 and TRBJ1-1, is as follows: EAGVAQSPRYKIIEKRQSVAFWCNPISGHATLYWYQQILGQGPKLLIQFQNNGVVDDSQLPKDRFSAERLKGVDSTLKIQPAKLEDSAVYLCASSRGPENTEAFFGQGTRLTVV.

V is TRBV6-5 and J is TRBJ2-7; D remains ambiguous. V was cut by 6 bases and J by 0 bases, with 12 bases left in between. Germline values: CDR1 MNHEY, CDR2 SVGAGI. The CDR3 is 14 amino acids. In DNA, the CDR3 is TGTGCCAGCAGCCTCAACTTAGGCTCCTACGAGCAGTACTTC. This translates into CASSLNLGSYEQYF.

This clone has only a few counts. The V call is TRBV14, the J call TRBJ1-1; TRBD1 might be the D (6 bases). Looked up from germline, CDR1 is SGHDN and CDR2 is FVKESK. CDR3 length equals 14 residues. The V gene lost 4 bases and the J gene lost 3 bases, with 12 bases spanning the gap. As DNA, the CDR3 is TGTGCCAGCAGCCCCCAACAGGGATACACTGAAGCTTTCTTT. Translated, it gives CASSPQQGYTEAFF. The variable domain in full, completed from reference TRBV14 and TRBJ1-1, reads EAGVTQFPSHSVIEKGQTVTLRCDPISGHDNLYWYRRVMGKEIKFLLHFVKESKQDESGMPNNRFLAERTGGTYSTLKVQPAELEDSGVYFCASSPQQGYTEAFFGQGTRLTVV.

The rearrangement joins TRBV27 to TRBJ2-7; D is undetermined. CDR1 is MNHEY and CDR2 is SMNVEV in the germline V gene (reference sequence). CDR3 length: 13 residues. V lost 6 bases, J lost 2 bases, and 11 bases lay in between. CDR3 nucleotide sequence: TGTGCCAGCAGCTCGACGGTAGCCTACGAGCAGTACTTC. Translated: CASSSTVAYEQYF.

The chain employs TRBV7-9 and TRBJ1-1; a possible D gene is TRBD1 (6 bases). Per the germline V gene, CDR1 is SEHNR and CDR2 is FQNEAQ (reference sequence). Between the trimmed V and J ends, which lost 0 bases and 1 base, there was a span of 9 bases. This CDR3 spans 15 amino acids. In DNA, the CDR3 is TGTGCCAGCAGCTTAGCCGGCAGGGGGAACACTGAAGCTTTCTTT. Its translation: CASSLAGRGNTEAFF.